This T cell receptor (beta chain) is from a study of glioma-infiltrating T cells. Using RNA template, CDR3s of TCR alpha and beta were amplified with iRepertoire arm-PCR. TCRdb re-derived calls from the multiplex PCR reads in MiXCR, one entry per CDR3 protein. The sample contains approximately 110,000 distinct CDR3 sequences, 20% to 25% of which appear only once. The trim removed 4 bases at V and 1 base at J, leaving 13 bases unmatched. The CDR3 runs to 17 residues. Germline V lookup: CDR1 DFQATT, CDR2 SNEGSKA (reference sequence). This clonotype has at least ten counts. Its antigen remains unidentified. Study results and caveats: Gliomas, especially low-grade, showed above-expected tissue-blood divergence; non-neoplastic patients showed below.

The TCR was taken from a human donor with low-grade glioma or glioblastoma, undergoing nonglioma brain surgery, or in good health (not recorded which). The V call is TRBV20-1, the J call TRBJ2-5, with 9 nucleotides matching TRBD2. Sequenced material: glioma tissue, nonneoplastic brain tissue, or PBMCs (not recorded which). CDR3 in DNA: TGCAGTGCTATCTGGGCTAGCGGGGCGAGATTCCAAGAGACCCAGTACTTC. Amino acid sequence: CSAIWASGARFQETQYF.